Listed here are 8 T cell receptor beta chains from one sample, sequenced in a study of cytomegalovirus exposure and HLA in healthy donors. PCR primers comprised 60 Vbeta and 13 Jbeta primers. Clones were sequenced by immunoSEQ multiplex PCR, and TCRdb holds only the in-frame ones, with some missing. Of more than 110,000 clones listed, about 77% are singletons. Material for sequencing was PBMCs. These receptor sequences come from a male donor in good health and CMV-seronegative.

The chain couples TRBV7-8 to TRBJ2-6; TRBD2 aligns across 8 bases. J gave up 1 base and V 4 bases, and 3 bases lay outside the gene matches. The V gene's germline CDR1 is SGHVS and CDR2 FQNEAQ. This CDR3 contains 16 residues. DNA of the CDR3: TGTGCCAGCAGCTCCGGGACTAGGTCTGGGGCCAACGTCCTGACTTTC. Translation gives CASSSGTRSGANVLTF. Supplemented by reference TRBV7-8 and TRBJ2-6, the full variable domain reads GAGVSQSPRYKVAKRGQDVALRCDPISGHVSLFWYQQALGQGPEFLTYFQNEAQLDKSGLPSDRFFAERPEGSVSTLKIQRTQQEDSAVYLCASSSGTRSGANVLTFGAGSRLTVL.

In its sample, this clone was seen a few times. This chain connects TRBV19 to TRBJ1-1; 9 bases map to TRBD1. The CDR3 covers 15 residues. The junction had 5 bases not matched to a gene; V was cut back by 3 bases and J by 3 bases. Germline V CDR1 and CDR2: LNHDA, SQIVND (reference sequence). The CDR3 loop is CASSMGRTGDTEAFF. The CDR3 DNA reads TGTGCCAGTAGTATGGGCAGGACAGGGGACACTGAAGCTTTCTTT.

The chain is built from TRBV5-1 and TRBJ2-5; 7 nucleotides line up with TRBD1. Germline V gives CDR1 SGHRS, CDR2 YFSETQ. V lost 4 bases, J lost 1 base, and 7 bases stayed unmatched. This CDR3 has 15 residues. For the CDR3, the DNA is TGCGCCAGCAGCGCCCAGACAGGGACCCAAGAGACCCAGTACTTC. Encoded protein: CASSAQTGTQETQYF.

The gene calls are TRBV6-5 and TRBJ2-7; tentative D call: TRBD1 (6 bases). Between the trimmed V and J ends, which lost 8 bases and 2 bases, there was a span of 13 bases. Germline loops: CDR1 MNHEY, CDR2 SVGAGI. There are 13 residues in the CDR3. The CDR3 nucleotides read TGTGCCAGCCACAGGGTGCCCCCCTACGAGCAGTACTTC. Protein: CASHRVPPYEQYF.

This chain joins TRBV7-6 and TRBJ2-6; TRBD1 matches 9 bases. Germline trimming cut 4 bases from V and 1 base from J; bases unmatched to any gene: 8. CDR3 length: 18 residues. The germline V gene has CDR1 SGHVS and CDR2 FNYEAQ. The CDR3 spells CASSSHRDRASGANVLTF. The CDR3 coding sequence is TGTGCCAGCAGCTCTCACCGGGACAGGGCATCTGGGGCCAACGTCCTGACTTTC.

This clone was counted only a few times. V gene TRBV6-5 combines with J gene TRBJ2-1; TRBD2 might be the D (5 bases). Trimming pared 6 bases from V and 4 bases from J, leaving 7 bases between. Germline-derived CDR1 and CDR2 are MNHEY and SVGAGI. The CDR3 has 12 amino acids. The DNA for the CDR3 is TGTGCCAGCAGCGGGAATTACAATGAGCAGTTCTTC. Translation gives CASSGNYNEQFF.

V gene TRBV6-5 combines with J gene TRBJ1-1, with 8 bases aligning to TRBD1. After removal of 5 bases from V and 4 bases from J, the junction contained 6 bases not matched to a gene. Germline assignment: CDR1 MNHEY and CDR2 SVGAGI. This CDR3 contains 14 residues. The CDR3 region is CASSRPGGTTEAFF. CDR3 DNA: TGTGCCAGCAGTCGCCCAGGGGGCACCACTGAAGCTTTCTTT.

The J gene is TRBJ2-7, the V gene TRBV4-2, with D perhaps matching TRBD2 (6 bases). The CDR3 covers 16 residues. The germline V gene encodes CDR1 LGHNA and CDR2 YNFKEQ. V was pared by 0 bases and J by 2 bases, with 14 bases between. The CDR3 region has the DNA TGTGCCAGCAGCCAAGATGTAGCGGCAGGGACCTACGAGCAGTACTTC. It specifies CASSQDVAAGTYEQYF.